The rows below give T cell receptor beta chains drawn from one sample of a study of cytomegalovirus exposure and HLA in healthy donors. Profiling relied on immunoSEQ multiplex PCR, and the TCRdb table lists in-frame clones only, not all of them. The data show 150,000 to 200,000 clones, with approximately 77% seen just once and roughly 7.4% held by the top ten. Source material: PBMCs. The receptors come from a male donor in good health and CMV-seropositive. CDR3s include the opening cysteine and the closing phenylalanine or tryptophan. Each record gives: clone size, D gene, J gene, V gene, CDR3 protein, CDR3 DNA. A D gene is named only where the DNA matches it firmly. Size is omitted from some rows. Given values are once, few, many or a class for expanded clones.

- TRBD1 TRBJ2-5 TRBV7-9 CSSSWDRVGKGQETQYF TGTTCCAGCAGCTGGGACAGGGTTGGTAAAGGGCAAGAGACCCAGTACTTC
few TRBD1 TRBJ1-1 TRBV4-1 CASSQGPDRHTEAFF TGCGCCAGCAGCCAAGGACCGGACAGGCACACTGAAGCTTTCTTT
- - TRBJ1-2 TRBV27 CASSLSYGNYGYTF TGTGCCAGCAGTTTATCATACGGGAACTATGGCTACACCTTC
- TRBD1 TRBJ1-2 TRBV7-2 CASSRTLEGGVGYTF TGTGCCAGCAGCCGGACCTTGGAAGGGGGCGTTGGCTACACCTTC
- - TRBJ1-2 TRBV4-2 CASSQTGQKYGYTF TGTGCCAGCAGCCAAACCGGACAGAAGTATGGCTACACCTTC
- - TRBJ2-7 TRBV7-9 CASSSGGLSSYEQYF TGTGCCAGCAGCTCTGGAGGGCTCAGCTCCTACGAGCAGTACTTC
- - TRBJ1-1 TRBV27 CASSFGGVVPAFF TGTGCCAGCAGTTTCGGGGGGGTCGTGCCAGCTTTCTTT
- - TRBJ1-1 TRBV5-1 CASSFPGTPWEGAFF TGCGCCAGCAGCTTTCCCGGGACACCTTGGGAGGGAGCTTTCTTT
- - TRBJ2-3 TRBV9 CASSDRVTDTQYF TGTGCCAGCAGCGACAGGGTGACAGATACGCAGTATTTT
- - TRBJ1-1 TRBV29-1 CSGRDTLRGTEAFF TGCAGCGGCCGGGACACCCTTCGGGGCACTGAAGCTTTCTTT
- - TRBJ2-2 TRBV5-8 CASSLAAEGRGSDTGELFF TGTGCCAGCAGCTTGGCCGCGGAGGGGCGAGGATCGGACACCGGGGAGCTGTTTTTT
- TRBD1 TRBJ2-5 TRBV10-3 CAISEDRGRETQYF TGTGCCATCAGTGAGGACAGGGGGCGAGAGACCCAGTACTTC
- TRBD1 TRBJ1-2 TRBV2 CASSDQDRGGYTF TGTGCCAGCAGTGATCAGGACAGGGGTGGCTACACCTTC
- - TRBJ2-1 TRBV6-1 CASTPGGLNEQFF TGTGCCAGCACCCCGGGGGGCCTCAATGAGCAGTTCTTC
- - TRBJ2-7 TRBV5-8 CASSPRGRGREPYEQYF TGTGCCAGCAGCCCTCGGGGGCGAGGGAGGGAGCCCTACGAGCAGTACTTC
- TRBD2 TRBJ2-3 TRBV5-1 CASTLGGGTDTQYF TGCGCCAGCACGCTGGGGGGGGGCACAGATACGCAGTATTTT
once - TRBJ1-1 TRBV11-2 CASSPGGGTEAFF TGTGCCAGCAGCCCAGGTGGCGGGACTGAAGCTTTCTTT
few - TRBJ2-5 TRBV6-5 CASSPGGGRQETQYF TGTGCCAGCAGTCCTGGCGGGGGCCGCCAAGAGACCCAGTACTTC
- - TRBJ1-3 TRBV25-1 CASSDPEAGNTIYF TGTGCCAGCAGTGATCCCGAGGCTGGAAACACCATATATTTT
- TRBD1 TRBJ2-3 TRBV19 CASSVGQGPLAADTQYF TGTGCCAGTAGCGTGGGACAGGGGCCCTTGGCGGCAGATACGCAGTATTTT
- - TRBJ1-1 TRBV4-2 CASSQSGGRNTEAFF TGTGCCAGCAGCCAATCCGGAGGGAGAAACACTGAAGCTTTCTTT
- TRBD2 TRBJ2-7 TRBV11-2 CASSWFRVIAGGYSYEQYF TGTGCCAGCAGCTGGTTCAGGGTAATAGCGGGGGGGTACTCCTACGAGCAGTACTTC
- - TRBJ2-5 TRBV5-6 CASSLGSEETQYF TGTGCCAGCAGCTTGGGGTCAGAAGAGACCCAGTACTTC
few - TRBJ2-3 TRBV9 CASTYDSNTDTQYF TGTGCCAGCACCTACGACTCAAACACAGATACGCAGTATTTT
- TRBD2 TRBJ2-1 TRBV10-1 CASSRLAREQFF TGCGCCAGCAGTAGACTAGCGCGTGAGCAGTTCTTC
- TRBD1 TRBJ1-1 TRBV2 CASGSGTGNTEAFF TGTGCCAGCGGATCCGGGACAGGAAACACTGAAGCTTTCTTT
once - TRBJ1-2 TRBV19 CASSSFIYGYTF TGTGCCAGTAGTTCCTTTATCTATGGCTACACCTTC
- - TRBJ1-6 TRBV7-9 CASSPALSAEFWVPPLHF TGTGCCAGCAGTCCCGCTCTTTCTGCGGAGTTCTGGGTCCCACCCCTCCACTTT
- TRBD1 TRBJ1-2 TRBV10-3 CAISERGDRGPNYGYTF TGTGCCATCAGTGAGAGGGGGGACAGGGGCCCTAACTATGGCTACACCTTC
once - TRBJ1-1 TRBV7-9 CASSLALDEAFF TGTGCCAGCAGCTTGGCCCTAGATGAAGCTTTCTTT
- - TRBJ1-6 TRBV11-2 CASSLGTSSPLHF TGTGCCAGCAGCTTAGGGACTAGCTCACCCCTCCACTTT